Sequencing of this T cell receptor beta chain was carried out in a study of human T cells and chemical hapten exposure. Background on the study: The variation in per-sample TCR yields arose mainly from small differences in pooled library volumes.

CDR1 and CDR2 from the germline V gene are SGHAT and FQNNGV. Trimming left V 1 base short and J 4 bases short, with 17 bases between. This CDR3 region has 18 residues. Library preparation tagged each individual cDNA molecule with a unique molecular identifier. In the source study's methods: TCR counts had a median of approximately 96,000 per sample and spanned roughly 20,000 to 750,000. Via MiXCR, TCRdb re-called the RACE reads, giving one row per CDR3 protein. The V and J calls and clone size are TCRdb's, not the authors'. The sample lists about 130,000 distinct CDR3 sequences; approximately 9% were seen once. General study results and limits: TCRs above 1 in 1000 frequency did not change with DPC sensitization.

This clonotype was counted a few times. What it binds is unknown. Documented time point: healthy volunteer bleed at 2 weeks. Blood, whole and unfractionated, served as the source for total RNA extraction. Sequencing was performed on whole blood. The receptor's source is a male donor in good health. Some clones in this sample may be carry-over from other donors' samples. The chain couples TRBV11-2 to TRBJ2-6; perhaps TRBD1 as D (6 bases). The CDR3 sequence is CASSLGGQGPKGANVLTF. In DNA form, the CDR3 reads TGTGCCAGCAGCTTAGGAGGCCAGGGGCCTAAAGGGGCCAACGTCCTGACTTTC.